Described below is a single T cell receptor beta chain sequence and its context. In the source study's methods: By means of reference gene primer amplification, nucleated cell counts were estimated. TCRdb's table, derived via immunoSEQ multiplex PCR, lists solely in-frame clones and lacks some. The V and J calls and clone size are taken from that table; D and trimming were inferred from the DNA. The table lists fewer than 150,000 clones, about four fifths of them singletons, with 9.5% to 15% in the top ten. CDR1 and CDR2 (germline): SGHTA, FQGTGA. This CDR3 is built from 16 residues. Trimming cost V 4 bases and J 9 bases; bases outside gene matches: 9. This record belongs to a study of blood T cell repertoires in COVID-19. Background on the study: Both acute and convalescent COVID-19 samples were obtained from the United States, Italy and Spain. From T cells, B-cell-depleted T cells, or PBMCs came the material, which was cDNA or gDNA.

Specimen: peripheral blood. The clonotype was recovered from a human donor in a cohort sampled during active COVID-19. The chain combines TRBV7-3 with TRBJ2-1, with 13 bases fitting TRBD2. CDR3 amino acids: CASSSGLAGDPSEQFF. CDR3 DNA sequence: TGTGCCAGCAGCTCCGGACTAGCGGGGGATCCCAGTGAGCAGTTCTTC.